This TCR beta chain was found in a study of a mutant IDH1 vaccine in newly diagnosed glioma. Study-level background: Sex among treated patients split approximately 62% male, roughly 40% female; mean age was approximately 40 years.

Profiling relied on immunoSEQ multiplex PCR, and the TCRdb table lists in-frame clones only, not all of them. The sample contains some 87,000 clones, roughly 77% of which appear only once. Trimming pared 5 bases from V and 4 bases from J, leaving 15 bases between. Germline V CDR1 and CDR2: SNHLY, FYNNEI. There are 15 residues in the CDR3. Time point: week 47, end of study. Alongside topical imiquimod, each dose of vaccine comprised 300 ug of mutant IDH1 20-mer peptide. About this clone itself: No antigen is known for it.

The sample here was PBMCs, taken from a glioma patient whose treatment included an IDH1 peptide vaccine. The chain recombines TRBV2 with TRBJ2-1; tentative D call: TRBD1 (8 bases). The source is a man in his forties with glioma. The CDR3 sequence: CASSPQGGRYNEQFF. CDR3 nucleotides: TGTGCCAGCAGTCCACAGGGGGGGAGGTACAATGAGCAGTTCTTC.